Listed here are 20 T cell receptor beta chains from one sample, sequenced in a study of early T cells in non-severe SARS-CoV-2 infection (dated by TCRdb to about 2021). Receptor libraries were prepared by 5' RACE. TCRdb records NextSeq 500 as the sequencer. The raw public data were reprocessed by TCRdb itself: fastp quality trimming at Q25, MiXCR clonotype calling, in-frame beta chains only. Rows matching on CDR3 protein sequence are summarized as one entry with the most common DNA and genes. The sample yields 100,000 to 150,000 distinct CDR3 sequences; under 15% were counted once. Of the sample, 21% is held by the ten largest clones. The sequenced sample was whole blood. The receptors were sampled from an adult who was a healthcare worker with PCR-confirmed SARS-CoV-2 infection or an uninfected control (not recorded which).

The chain has TRBV13 and TRBJ2-3; D gene uncertain. The CDR3 loop spans 15 amino acids. Looked up from germline, CDR1 is PRHDT and CDR2 is FYEKMQ (reference sequence). V was trimmed by 5 bases and J by 4 bases, leaving 16 bases between them. CDR3 DNA sequence: TGTGCCAGCAGCATCTCCTCCAGGATTGCAGATACGCAGTATTTT. It encodes CASSISSRIADTQYF.

This clonotype has a handful of counts. The CDR3 DNA follows: TGTGCCAGCAGTTCCGACCGGGACAGACTAAAAGCTTTCTTT. It yields the protein CASSSDRDRLKAFF. The V gene is TRBV12-3 or TRBV12-4, the J gene TRBJ1-1; 7 bases are a match to TRBD1. V shed 4 bases, J shed 9 bases, and the junction held 11 bases outside the gene matches. CDR3 length equals 14 residues.

This clonotype was seen ten or more times. V usage is TRBV19 and J usage is TRBJ1-5; D is ambiguous. Germline assignment: CDR1 LNHDA and CDR2 SQIVND (reference sequence). The length of the CDR3 is 14 residues. Trimming stripped 3 bases from V and 1 base from J, with 7 bases between. The DNA for the CDR3 is TGTGCCAGTAGTATCAGAGAAAGCAATCAGCCCCAGCATTTT. This translates into CASSIRESNQPQHF.

The chain carries TRBV18 and TRBJ1-2; D possibly corresponds to TRBD1 (5 bases). Germline V gene data show CDR1 as KGHSH and CDR2 as LQKENI. The CDR3 runs 14 residues. Trimming pared 3 bases from V and 1 base from J, leaving 9 bases between. CDR3 sequence: CASSPRDGNYGYTF. In DNA form, the CDR3 reads TGTGCCAGCTCACCTCGGGACGGTAACTATGGCTACACCTTC.

The chain employs TRBV11-2 and TRBJ1-3; D remains ambiguous. The CDR3 is made up of 15 amino acids. CDR1 and CDR2 (germline): SGHAT, FQNNGV. Between the trimmed V and J ends, which lost 4 bases and 0 bases, there was a span of 10 bases. The CDR3 DNA reads TGTGCCAGCAGCTCATATCGGGGCTCTGGAAACACCATATATTTT. As protein: CASSSYRGSGNTIYF.

CDR3 loop: CASSYFRTGGYGYTF. In nucleotides, the CDR3 is TGTGCCAGCAGTTACTTCCGGACAGGGGGATATGGCTACACCTTC. V gene TRBV6-5 combines with J gene TRBJ1-2; 10 bases line up with TRBD1. Germline CDR1 reads MNHEY; CDR2 reads SVGAGI. The V segment lost 1 base and the J segment 5 bases; nucleotides outside the gene matches: 4. The CDR3 runs 15 residues.

Many counts were recorded for this clonotype. The CDR3 loop reads CSVEDLRNTEAFF. The DNA for the CDR3 is TGCAGCGTTGAAGATCTGCGCAACACTGAAGCTTTCTTT. The chain combines TRBV29-1 with TRBJ1-1, with D unclear. CDR1 is SQVTM and CDR2 is ANQGSEA in the germline V gene. The CDR3 loop spans 13 amino acids. V was cut by 0 bases and J by 2 bases, with 7 bases left in between. Full variable domain (outside the CDR3, taken from reference TRBV29-1 and TRBJ1-1): SAVISQKPSRDICQRGTSLTIQCQVDSQVTMMFWYRQQPGQSLTLIATANQGSEATYESGFVIDKFPISRPNLTFSTLTVSNMSPEDSSIYLCSVEDLRNTEAFFGQGTRLTVV.

This clonotype showed up just a few times. This rearrangement joins TRBV18 to TRBJ2-1; 9 bases line up with TRBD2. Germline CDR1 and CDR2: KGHSH and LQKENI. The length of the CDR3 is 14 residues. V lost 4 bases, J lost 6 bases, and 4 bases stayed unmatched. The CDR3 DNA follows: TGTGCCAGCTCACTGGGACTAGCCGGCAATGAGCAGTTCTTC. It yields the protein CASSLGLAGNEQFF.

V usage is TRBV7-8 and J usage is TRBJ2-6; D may correspond to TRBD1 or TRBD2 (5 bases each). CDR3 length: 17 residues. The V gene lost 2 bases and the J gene lost 4 bases, with 15 bases spanning the gap. Germline assignment: CDR1 SGHVS and CDR2 FQNEAQ. For the CDR3, the DNA is TGTGCCAGCAGCTTAAGGTGGGATGGGACCGGGGCCAACGTCCTGACTTTC. Protein: CASSLRWDGTGANVLTF.

This clonotype was seen only a few times. The chain uses TRBV5-5 and TRBJ2-2, with D perhaps TRBD2 (6 bases). Germline assignment: CDR1 SGHKS and CDR2 YYEKEE (reference sequence). The CDR3 loop spans 15 amino acids. Trimming stripped 7 bases from V and 1 base from J, with 14 bases between. CDR3 nucleotide sequence: TGTGCCAGCCTCTGGTCCGGGGGGAACACCGGGGAGCTGTTTTTT. Amino acid sequence: CASLWSGGNTGELFF.

V and J are TRBV12-3 or TRBV12-4 and TRBJ2-2, with a possible D match to TRBD1 (5 bases). CDR3 length equals 16 residues. V was trimmed by 3 bases and J by 7 bases, leaving 18 bases between them. The CDR3 DNA reads as TGTGCCAGCAGTTTTGGGAAGTCCAGGGCGAGCGGGGAGCTGTTTTTT. It is translated as CASSFGKSRASGELFF.

This clonotype was seen only a few times. V and J are TRBV12-3 or TRBV12-4 and TRBJ1-2; 9 bases fit TRBD1. After removal of 6 bases from V and 6 bases from J, the junction contained 8 bases not matched to a gene. The CDR3 spans 14 residues. CDR3 DNA: TGTGCCAGCAGCCCGGGACAGGGAAGGAATGGCTACACCTTC. Translated, it gives CASSPGQGRNGYTF.

This rearrangement joins TRBV5-5 to TRBJ2-2; D uncertain. The germline gives CDR1 SGHKS, CDR2 YYEKEE (reference sequence). The V end was cut by 2 bases, the J end by 7 bases, with 12 bases between. CDR3 length: 14 residues. CDR3 sequence reads: CASSFGWVSGELFF. The CDR3 DNA reads as TGTGCCAGCAGCTTTGGGTGGGTGAGCGGGGAGCTGTTTTTT.

This clonotype was observed a few times. The chain recombines TRBV3-1 with TRBJ1-1; perhaps TRBD1 as D (6 bases). Germline loops: CDR1 LGHDT, CDR2 YNNKEL (reference sequence). This CDR3 has 15 residues. V lost 0 bases to trimming and J lost 5 bases, with 13 bases between them. In DNA form, the CDR3 reads TGTGCCAGCAGCCAAGATCATGCAGGGGAGACTGAAGCTTTCTTT. Amino acid sequence: CASSQDHAGETEAFF.

This clonotype was seen a few times. The genes are TRBV4-2 and TRBJ2-2; no definite D call. Germline assignment: CDR1 LGHNA and CDR2 YNFKEQ. V dropped 0 bases and J dropped 4 bases, with 6 bases sitting between them. This CDR3 region has 14 residues. The CDR3 DNA follows: TGTGCCAGCAGCCAAGAGTCCCCCACCGGGGAGCTGTTTTTT. Protein: CASSQESPTGELFF.

The V call is TRBV3-1, the J call TRBJ2-3; 8 bases map to TRBD2. V dropped 1 base and J dropped 2; count of bases not matched to a gene: 5. The length of the CDR3 is 16 residues. Germline lookup yields CDR1 LGHDT and CDR2 YNNKEL (reference sequence). In nucleotides, the CDR3 is TGTGCCAGCAGCCAAGCGGGGGGGCTTACCACAGATACGCAGTATTTT. Translated, it gives CASSQAGGLTTDTQYF.

In its sample, this clonotype was seen a few times. The chain has TRBV11-2 and TRBJ2-1, with no clear D. CDR1 is SGHAT and CDR2 is FQNNGV in the germline V gene. The ends were cut back, 5 bases at V and 4 bases at J, with 18 bases in the middle. The CDR3 runs to 16 residues. The CDR3 region is CASSPYRTLGYNEQFF. CDR3 bases: TGTGCCAGCAGCCCCTATCGGACCCTTGGGTACAATGAGCAGTTCTTC.

The J gene is TRBJ1-4, the V gene TRBV11-2; 7 nucleotides match TRBD1. The V and J ends lost 5 bases and 8 bases, in that order; junction bases with no gene match: 11. Germline-derived CDR1 and CDR2 are SGHAT and FQNNGV. This CDR3 contains 15 residues. The CDR3 nucleotides read TGTGCCAGCAGCGAAAGACAGGGAACGAGGGAAAAACTGTTTTTT. Protein: CASSERQGTREKLFF. Looking up the rest from reference TRBV11-2 and TRBJ1-4 gives the full variable domain: EAGVAQSPRYKIIEKRQSVAFWCNPISGHATLYWYQQILGQGPKLLIQFQNNGVVDDSQLPKDRFSAERLKGVDSTLKIQPAKLEDSAVYLCASSERQGTREKLFFGSGTQLSVL.

This clonotype was observed a few times. The V and J genes are TRBV20-1 and TRBJ2-4; tentative D call: TRBD2 (6 bases). V was pared by 1 base and J by 9 bases, with 16 bases between. The CDR3 has 14 residues. CDR1 and CDR2 from the germline V gene are DFQATT and SNEGSKA (reference sequence). CDR3 protein: CSARVRAGNTIQYF. The CDR3 DNA follows: TGCAGTGCTAGAGTTAGGGCGGGGAACACCATTCAGTACTTC.

The chain couples TRBV7-9 to TRBJ2-3, with D uncertain. Germline V gives CDR1 SEHNR, CDR2 FQNEAQ (reference sequence). CDR3 length: 13 residues. The V end was cut by 5 bases, the J end by 7 bases, with 13 bases between. The CDR3 here is CASSALLSNTQYF. The CDR3, as DNA: TGTGCCAGCAGCGCCCTATTGTCAAATACGCAGTATTTT.